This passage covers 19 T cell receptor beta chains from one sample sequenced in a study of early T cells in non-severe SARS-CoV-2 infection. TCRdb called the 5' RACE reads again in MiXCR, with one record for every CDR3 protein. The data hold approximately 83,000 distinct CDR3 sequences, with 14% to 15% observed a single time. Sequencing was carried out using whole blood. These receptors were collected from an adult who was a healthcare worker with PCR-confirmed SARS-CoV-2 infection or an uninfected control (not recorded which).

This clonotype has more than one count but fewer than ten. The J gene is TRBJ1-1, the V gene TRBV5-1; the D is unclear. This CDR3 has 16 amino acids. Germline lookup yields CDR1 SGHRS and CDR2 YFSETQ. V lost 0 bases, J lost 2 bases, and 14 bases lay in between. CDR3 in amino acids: CASSLERARVNTEAFF. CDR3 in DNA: TGCGCCAGCAGCTTGGAGAGGGCGAGGGTAAACACTGAAGCTTTCTTT.

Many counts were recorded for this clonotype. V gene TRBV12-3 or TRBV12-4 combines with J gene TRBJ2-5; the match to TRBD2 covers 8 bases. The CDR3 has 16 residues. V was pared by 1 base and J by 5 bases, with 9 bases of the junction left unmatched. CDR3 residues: CASSLGTSGQVETQYF. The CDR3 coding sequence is TGTGCCAGCAGTTTAGGCACTAGCGGCCAAGTGGAGACCCAGTACTTC.

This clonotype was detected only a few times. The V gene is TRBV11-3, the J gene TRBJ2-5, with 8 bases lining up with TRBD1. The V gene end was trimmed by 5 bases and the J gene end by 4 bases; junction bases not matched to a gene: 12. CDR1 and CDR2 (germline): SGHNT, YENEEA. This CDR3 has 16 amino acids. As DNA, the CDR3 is TGTGCCAGCAGCCCAGGGGGCGGGTCCGCGTTAGAGACCCAGTACTTC. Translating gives CASSPGGGSALETQYF.

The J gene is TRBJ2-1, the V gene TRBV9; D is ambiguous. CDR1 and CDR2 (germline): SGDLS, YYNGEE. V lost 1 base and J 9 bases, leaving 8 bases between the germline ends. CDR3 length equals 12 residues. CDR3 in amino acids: CASSVSRGEQFF. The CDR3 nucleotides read TGTGCCAGCAGCGTAAGTCGTGGTGAGCAGTTCTTC.

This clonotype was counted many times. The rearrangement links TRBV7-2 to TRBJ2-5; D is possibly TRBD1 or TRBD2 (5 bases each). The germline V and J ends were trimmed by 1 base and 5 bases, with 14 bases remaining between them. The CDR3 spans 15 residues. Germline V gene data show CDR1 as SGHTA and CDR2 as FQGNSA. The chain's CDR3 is CASSLVSRDGETQYF. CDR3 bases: TGTGCCAGCAGCTTAGTTTCCAGGGACGGGGAGACCCAGTACTTC. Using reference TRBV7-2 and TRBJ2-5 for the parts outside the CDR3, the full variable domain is GAGVSQSPSNKVTEKGKDVELRCDPISGHTALYWYRQSLGQGLEFLIYFQGNSAPDKSGLPSDRFSAERTGGSVSTLTIQRTQQEDSAVYLCASSLVSRDGETQYFGPGTRLLVL.

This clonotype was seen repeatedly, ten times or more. CDR3 in DNA: TGTGCCAGCAGTTTGGGATCCGGGGGAGGGCATAGCAATCAGCCCCAGCATTTT. It is translated as CASSLGSGGGHSNQPQHF. The chain carries TRBV28 and TRBJ1-5, with D maybe TRBD1 (5 bases). The V end was cut by 3 bases, the J end by 0 bases, with 18 bases between. This CDR3 spans 18 amino acids. Germline V gene sequence: CDR1 MDHEN, CDR2 SYDVKM.

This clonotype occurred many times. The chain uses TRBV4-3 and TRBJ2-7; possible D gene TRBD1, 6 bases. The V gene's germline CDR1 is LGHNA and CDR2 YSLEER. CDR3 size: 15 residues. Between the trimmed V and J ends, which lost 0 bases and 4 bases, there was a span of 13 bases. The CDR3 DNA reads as TGCGCCAGCAGCCAAGAGTCTGGCAGGGGTTACGAGCAGTACTTC. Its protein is CASSQESGRGYEQYF.

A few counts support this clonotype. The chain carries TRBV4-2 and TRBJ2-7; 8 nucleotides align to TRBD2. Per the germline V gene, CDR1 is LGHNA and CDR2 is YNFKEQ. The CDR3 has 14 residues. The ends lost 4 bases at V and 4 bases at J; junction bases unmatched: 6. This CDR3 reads CASSLESGGYEQYF. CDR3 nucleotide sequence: TGTGCCAGCAGCCTAGAAAGCGGGGGATACGAGCAGTACTTC.

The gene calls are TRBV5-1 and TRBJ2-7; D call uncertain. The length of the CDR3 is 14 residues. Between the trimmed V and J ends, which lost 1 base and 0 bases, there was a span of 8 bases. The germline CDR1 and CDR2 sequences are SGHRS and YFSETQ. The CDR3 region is CASSLSHASYEQYF. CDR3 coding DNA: TGCGCCAGCAGCTTGAGCCATGCCTCCTACGAGCAGTACTTC.

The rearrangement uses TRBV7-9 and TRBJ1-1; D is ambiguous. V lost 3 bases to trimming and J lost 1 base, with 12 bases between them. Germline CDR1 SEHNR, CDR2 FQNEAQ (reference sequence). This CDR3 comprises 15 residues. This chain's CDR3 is CASSFLTSGNTEAFF. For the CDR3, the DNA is TGTGCCAGCAGCTTTCTTACATCGGGGAACACTGAAGCTTTCTTT.

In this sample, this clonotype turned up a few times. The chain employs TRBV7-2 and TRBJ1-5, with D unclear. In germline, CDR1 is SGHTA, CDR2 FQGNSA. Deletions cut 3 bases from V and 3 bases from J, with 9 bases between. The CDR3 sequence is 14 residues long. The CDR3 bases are TGTGCCAGCAGCTTTGCGGTAATCAATCAGCCCCAGCATTTT. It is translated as CASSFAVINQPQHF.

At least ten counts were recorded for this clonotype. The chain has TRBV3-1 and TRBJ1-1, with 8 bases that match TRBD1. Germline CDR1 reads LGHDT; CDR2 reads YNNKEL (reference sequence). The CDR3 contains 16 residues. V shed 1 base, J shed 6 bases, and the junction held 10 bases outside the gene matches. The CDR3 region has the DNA TGTGCCAGCAGCCAAGTCAACAGGGGGTTAATCGCTGAAGCTTTCTTT. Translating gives CASSQVNRGLIAEAFF.

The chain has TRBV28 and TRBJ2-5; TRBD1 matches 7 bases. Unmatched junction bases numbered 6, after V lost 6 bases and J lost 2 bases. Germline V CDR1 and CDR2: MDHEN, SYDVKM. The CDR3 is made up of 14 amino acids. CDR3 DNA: TGTGCCAGCAGCCAAGGACAGGTTCAAGAGACCCAGTACTTC. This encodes CASSQGQVQETQYF.

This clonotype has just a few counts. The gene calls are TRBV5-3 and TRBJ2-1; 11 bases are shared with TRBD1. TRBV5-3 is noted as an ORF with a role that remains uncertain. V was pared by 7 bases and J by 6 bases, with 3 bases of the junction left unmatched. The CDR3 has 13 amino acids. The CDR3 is CARGGTGGNEQFF. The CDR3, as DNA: TGTGCCAGAGGCGGGACAGGGGGCAATGAGCAGTTCTTC.

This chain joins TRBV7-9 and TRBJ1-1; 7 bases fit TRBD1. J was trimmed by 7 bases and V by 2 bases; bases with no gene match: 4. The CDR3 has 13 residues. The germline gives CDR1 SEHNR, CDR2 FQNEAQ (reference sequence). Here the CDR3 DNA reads TGTGCCAGCAGCTTAAAGGGGGCTGTTGAAGCTTTCTTT. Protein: CASSLKGAVEAFF.

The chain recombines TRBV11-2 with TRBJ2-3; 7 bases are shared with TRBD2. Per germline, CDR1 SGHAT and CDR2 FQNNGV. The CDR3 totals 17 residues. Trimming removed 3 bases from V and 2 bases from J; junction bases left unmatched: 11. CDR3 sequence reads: CASSLWLSGANTDTQYF. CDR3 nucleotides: TGTGCCAGCAGCTTGTGGCTGAGCGGGGCGAACACAGATACGCAGTATTTT.

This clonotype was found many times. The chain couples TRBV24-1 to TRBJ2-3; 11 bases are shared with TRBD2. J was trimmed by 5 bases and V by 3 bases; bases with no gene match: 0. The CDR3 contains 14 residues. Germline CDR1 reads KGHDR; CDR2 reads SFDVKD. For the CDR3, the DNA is TGTGCCACCAGTGATACTAGCGGGGGAGATACGCAGTATTTT. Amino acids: CATSDTSGGDTQYF.

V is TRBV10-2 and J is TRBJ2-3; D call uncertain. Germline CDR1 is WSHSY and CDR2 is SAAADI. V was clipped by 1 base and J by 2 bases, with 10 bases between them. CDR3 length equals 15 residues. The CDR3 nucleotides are TGCGCCAGCAGTGAGTACAGCCTACTCACAGATACGCAGTATTTT. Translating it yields CASSEYSLLTDTQYF.

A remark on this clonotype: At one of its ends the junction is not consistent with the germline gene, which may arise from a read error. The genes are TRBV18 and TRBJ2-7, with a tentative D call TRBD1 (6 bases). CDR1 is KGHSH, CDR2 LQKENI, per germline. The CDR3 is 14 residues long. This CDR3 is CVSSPGTPPGEQYF. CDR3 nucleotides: TGTGTCAGCTCCCCCGGGACACCTCCTGGGGAGCAGTACTTC.